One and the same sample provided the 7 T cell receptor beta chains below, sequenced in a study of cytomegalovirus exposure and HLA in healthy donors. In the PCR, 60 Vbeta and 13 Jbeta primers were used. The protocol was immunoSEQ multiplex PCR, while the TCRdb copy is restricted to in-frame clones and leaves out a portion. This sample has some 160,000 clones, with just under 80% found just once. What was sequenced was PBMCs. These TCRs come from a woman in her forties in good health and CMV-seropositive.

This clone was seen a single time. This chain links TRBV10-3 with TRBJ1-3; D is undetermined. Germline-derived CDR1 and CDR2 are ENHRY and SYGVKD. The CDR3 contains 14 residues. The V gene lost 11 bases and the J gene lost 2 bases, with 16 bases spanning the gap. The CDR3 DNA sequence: TGTGCCTCCCATTCGGAGGGCACTGGAAACACCATATATTTT. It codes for CASHSEGTGNTIYF.

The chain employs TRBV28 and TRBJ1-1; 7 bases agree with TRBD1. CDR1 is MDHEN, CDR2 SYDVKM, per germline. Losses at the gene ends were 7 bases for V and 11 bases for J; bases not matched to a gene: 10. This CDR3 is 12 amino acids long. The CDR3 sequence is CASTSTGRFAFF. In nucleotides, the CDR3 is TGTGCCAGCACCTCGACAGGGCGATTCGCTTTCTTT.

The CDR3 protein is CASRRLGPGQGDSPLHF. CDR3 DNA: TGTGCCAGCCGCCGTTTAGGCCCGGGACAGGGCGATTCACCCCTCCACTTT. The chain couples TRBV2 to TRBJ1-6; TRBD1 matches 9 bases. The CDR3 has 17 residues. Germline CDR1 SNHLY, CDR2 FYNNEI. The junction had 16 bases not matched to a gene; V was cut back by 8 bases and J by 8 bases.

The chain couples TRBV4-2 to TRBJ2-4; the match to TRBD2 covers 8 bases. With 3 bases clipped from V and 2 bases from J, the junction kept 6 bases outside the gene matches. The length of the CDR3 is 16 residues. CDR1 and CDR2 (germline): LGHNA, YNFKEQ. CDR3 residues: CASSHPGGASKNIQYF. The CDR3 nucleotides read TGTGCCAGCAGCCACCCCGGGGGGGCCTCCAAAAACATTCAGTACTTC.

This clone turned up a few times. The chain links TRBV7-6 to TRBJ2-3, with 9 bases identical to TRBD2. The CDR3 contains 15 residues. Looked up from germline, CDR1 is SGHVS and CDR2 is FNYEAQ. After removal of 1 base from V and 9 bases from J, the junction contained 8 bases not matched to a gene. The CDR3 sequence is CASSLEGTSTWTQYF. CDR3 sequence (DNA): TGTGCCAGCAGCTTAGAGGGGACTAGCACATGGACGCAGTATTTT. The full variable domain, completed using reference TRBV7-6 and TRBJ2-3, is GAGVSQSPRYKVTKRGQDVALRCDPISGHVSLYWYRQALGQGPEFLTYFNYEAQQDKSGLPNDRFSAERPEGSISTLTIQRTEQRDSAMYRCASSLEGTSTWTQYFGPGTRLTVL.

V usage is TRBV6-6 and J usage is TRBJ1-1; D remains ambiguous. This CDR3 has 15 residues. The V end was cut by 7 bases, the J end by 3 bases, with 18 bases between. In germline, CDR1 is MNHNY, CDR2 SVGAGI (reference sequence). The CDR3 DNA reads TGTGCCAGCATGAAGCGGGTCCGTGGTGACACTGAAGCTTTCTTT. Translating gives CASMKRVRGDTEAFF.

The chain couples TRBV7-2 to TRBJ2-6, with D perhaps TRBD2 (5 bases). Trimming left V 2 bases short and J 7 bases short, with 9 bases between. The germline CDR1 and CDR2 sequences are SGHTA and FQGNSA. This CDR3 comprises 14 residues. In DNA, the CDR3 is TGTGCCAGCAGCTTAATGGGGAGCGCCAACGTCCTGACTTTC. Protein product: CASSLMGSANVLTF.